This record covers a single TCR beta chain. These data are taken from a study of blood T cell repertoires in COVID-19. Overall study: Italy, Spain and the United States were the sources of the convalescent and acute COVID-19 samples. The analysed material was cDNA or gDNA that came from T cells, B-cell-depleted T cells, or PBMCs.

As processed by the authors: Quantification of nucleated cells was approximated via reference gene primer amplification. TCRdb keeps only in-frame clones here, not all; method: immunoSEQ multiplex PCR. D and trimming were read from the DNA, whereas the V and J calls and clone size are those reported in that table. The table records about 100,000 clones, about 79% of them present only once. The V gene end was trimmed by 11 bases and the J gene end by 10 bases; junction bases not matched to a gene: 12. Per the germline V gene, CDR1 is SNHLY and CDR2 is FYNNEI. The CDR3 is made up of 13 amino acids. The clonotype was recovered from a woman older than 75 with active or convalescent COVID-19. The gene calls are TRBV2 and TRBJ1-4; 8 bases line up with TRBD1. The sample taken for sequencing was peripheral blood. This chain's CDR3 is CAGWAQGAGKLFF. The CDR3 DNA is TGTGCCGGTTGGGCGCAGGGGGCGGGAAAACTGTTTTTT.